One and the same sample provided the 10 T cell receptor beta chains below, sequenced in a study of regulatory and conventional T cells in RAG deficiency. Genomic DNA came from blood conventional CD4+ T cells gated CD25-low CD127-high. Data came from immunoSEQ multiplex PCR; TCRdb stores just in-frame clones and leaves some out. The sample consists of more than 7,000 clones, about 94% of them appearing once. The specimen was CD4+ effector T cells sorted from blood. These receptors all come from a human donor with RAG deficiency presenting as severe combined immunodeficiency.

The gene calls are TRBV18 and TRBJ2-3; D remains unclear. The V gene lost 3 bases and the J gene lost 6 bases, with 7 bases spanning the gap. The CDR3 has 12 residues. In germline, CDR1 is KGHSH, CDR2 LQKENI. The CDR3 DNA follows: TGTGCCAGCTCACCCCGGTCCGATACGCAGTATTTT. Its translation is CASSPRSDTQYF.

This clone was seen a single time. The chain combines TRBV12-5 with TRBJ2-1; tentatively, D is TRBD2 (5 bases). The V gene's germline CDR1 is LGHNT and CDR2 FRNRAP. The CDR3 has 17 residues. With 0 bases removed from V and 3 bases from J, the gap between germline ends came to 15 bases. CDR3 in amino acids: CASGLVQRTDIYNEQFF. In nucleotides, the CDR3 is TGTGCTAGTGGTTTGGTACAGAGGACTGACATCTACAATGAGCAGTTCTTC.

Regarding this clone: A read error may account for a junction end that differs from germline. The V call is TRBV15, the J call TRBJ2-3, with TRBD2 matching over 7 bases. The CDR3 has 10 amino acids. Germline V gene lookup returns CDR1 LNHNV and CDR2 YYDKDF (reference sequence). Here the CDR3 reads CATSRAAGDF. DNA for the CDR3: TGTGCCACCAGCAGAGCCGCGGGGGATTTT.

This clone was counted between two and nine times. V and J are TRBV5-1 and TRBJ1-2; 9 bases agree with TRBD1. This CDR3 is 15 amino acids long. In germline, CDR1 is SGHRS, CDR2 YFSETQ. The V segment lost 0 bases and the J segment 0 bases; nucleotides outside the gene matches: 0. Here the CDR3 DNA reads TGCGCCAGCAGCTTGGGACAGGGGGCTAACTATGGCTACACCTTC. Translation: CASSLGQGANYGYTF.

The chain is built from TRBV10-3 and TRBJ2-5, with D perhaps matching TRBD2 (6 bases). V gave up 2 bases and J gave up 7 bases, with 14 bases separating them. The length of the CDR3 is 14 residues. Germline V lookup: CDR1 ENHRY, CDR2 SYGVKD. The CDR3 nucleotides are TGTGCCATCAGTGAGGAACGGGGGATTAGGACCCAGTACTTC. Its translation: CAISEERGIRTQYF.

The V gene is TRBV28, the J gene TRBJ1-5; the D gene is possibly TRBD1 (5 bases). Germline loops: CDR1 MDHEN, CDR2 SYDVKM. V was clipped by 1 base and J by 2 bases, with 15 bases between them. This CDR3 region has 17 residues. CDR3 DNA sequence: TGTGCCAGCAGTTTATCCATACGGGACCGAGGCAATCAGCCCCAGCATTTT. Translated, it gives CASSLSIRDRGNQPQHF. Full variable domain (outside the CDR3, taken from reference TRBV28 and TRBJ1-5): DVKVTQSSRYLVKRTGEKVFLECVQDMDHENMFWYRQDPGLGLRLIYFSYDVKMKEKGDIPEGYSVSREKKERFSLILESASTNQTSMYLCASSLSIRDRGNQPQHFGDGTRLSIL.

The chain joins TRBV18 to TRBJ1-1, with 10 positions matching TRBD1. Trimming removed 3 bases from V and 8 bases from J; junction bases left unmatched: 6. The germline CDR1 and CDR2 sequences are KGHSH and LQKENI. The CDR3 has 14 residues. The CDR3 is CASSPLTGGDEAFF. The CDR3 DNA follows: TGTGCCAGCTCACCCTTGACAGGGGGCGACGAAGCTTTCTTT.

The chain carries TRBV9 and TRBJ2-5, with D perhaps being TRBD1 or TRBD2 (5 bases each). V was shortened by 4 bases and J by 2 bases, with 15 bases between the two germline ends. The CDR3 sequence is 15 residues long. Germline V gene lookup returns CDR1 SGDLS and CDR2 YYNGEE. CDR3 DNA: TGTGCCAGCAGCTCGAGAGGGGCACCTCAAGAGACCCAGTACTTC. Its translation: CASSSRGAPQETQYF.

V and J are TRBV27 and TRBJ2-2; no reliable D call. CDR3 length equals 14 residues. The ends were cut back, 3 bases at V and 2 bases at J, with 7 bases in the middle. CDR1 and CDR2 (germline): MNHEY, SMNVEV (reference sequence). CDR3 residues: CASSLTRNTGELFF. CDR3 DNA sequence: TGTGCCAGCAGTTTGACTCGAAACACCGGGGAGCTGTTTTTT.

This clone was observed once. The chain is built from TRBV11-3 and TRBJ2-2; tentative D call: TRBD1 (6 bases). The CDR3 is made up of 13 amino acids. V was cut by 4 bases and J by 3 bases, with 6 bases left in between. Germline CDR1 reads SGHNT; CDR2 reads YENEEA. The CDR3 DNA reads TGTGCCAGCAGCTACAGGGACACCGGGGAGCTGTTTTTT. This translates into CASSYRDTGELFF.